This TCR beta chain originates from a study of blood T cell repertoires in COVID-19. Trimming at V came to 2 bases and at J to 9 bases, leaving 8 bases not matched to a gene. The CDR3 length is 14 residues. Germline V lookup: CDR1 SNHLY, CDR2 FYNNEI. This clone occurred a few times. Per the authors' pipeline: Researchers report that nucleated cell counts were estimated from reference gene primer amplification. The repertoire was sequenced with immunoSEQ multiplex PCR; TCRdb's copy has only in-frame clones and lacks some. That table gives V, J and clone size, and the DNA gave D and trimming. Of about 270,000 clones listed, about 83% were seen once; the top ten hold around 5.4%.

This chain joins TRBV2 and TRBJ2-7; TRBD2 aligns across 9 bases. Sample: peripheral blood. This sequence was found in an elderly man with acute or convalescent COVID-19. Here the CDR3 reads CASSETSGPGGQYF. The DNA of the CDR3 is TGTGCCAGCAGTGAAACTAGCGGGCCCGGAGGGCAGTACTTC.